This T cell receptor beta chain stems from a study of metastatic and nonmetastatic thyroid tumors. The CDR3 contains 13 residues. The germline gives CDR1 ENHRY, CDR2 SYGVKD. V dropped 8 bases and J dropped 3 bases, with 13 bases sitting between them. Patients had received no treatment of any kind before thyroid surgery. The authors' processing: Clinicopathological groups of papillary thyroid cancer showed CDR3 differences that were used to build a distant-metastasis classifier. TCRdb called clones again from the PCR reads with MiXCR. The V and J calls, along with clone size, are taken from TCRdb and not from the paper's own processing. The sample lists around 65,000 clones, 12% to 15% seen once, with under 8% in the top ten. This clone was counted ten times or more.

The sequenced sample was blood. The sequence derives from a male donor with papillary thyroid cancer or a benign thyroid nodule (not recorded which). Some clones in this sample may be carry-over from other donors' samples. The chain has TRBV10-3 and TRBJ2-5; the D call may be TRBD1 or TRBD2 (5 bases each). CDR3 in DNA: TGTGCCATCGCTGGGCAGGGAGAAGAGACCCAGTACTTC. Residues: CAIAGQGEETQYF.